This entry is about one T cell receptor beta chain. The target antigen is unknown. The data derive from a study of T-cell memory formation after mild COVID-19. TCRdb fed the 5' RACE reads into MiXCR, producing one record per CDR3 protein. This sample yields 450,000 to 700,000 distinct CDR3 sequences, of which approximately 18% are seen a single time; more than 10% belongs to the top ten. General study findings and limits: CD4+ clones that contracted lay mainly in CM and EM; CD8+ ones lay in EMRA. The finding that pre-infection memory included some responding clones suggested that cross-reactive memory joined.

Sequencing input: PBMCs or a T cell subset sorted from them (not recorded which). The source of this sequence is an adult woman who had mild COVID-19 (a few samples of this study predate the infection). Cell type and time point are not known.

The CDR3 coding sequence is TGTGCCAGCAGTACCCGATTGACTCACTACGAGCAGTACTTC. It encodes CASSTRLTHYEQYF. This rearrangement joins TRBV27 to TRBJ2-7; D gene unclear. There are 14 residues in the CDR3. Between the trimmed V and J ends, which lost 5 bases and 3 bases, there was a span of 14 bases. Germline CDR1 is MNHEY and CDR2 is SMNVEV (reference sequence).